This T cell receptor (beta chain) was recovered during a study of blood T cell repertoires in COVID-19. In the study overall: The analysed material was cDNA or gDNA that came from T cells, B-cell-depleted T cells, or PBMCs.

The table came from immunoSEQ multiplex PCR; TCRdb's copy has only in-frame clones and leaves some out. This sample yields around 320,000 clones, of which around 89% are seen a single time; around 4.5% belongs to the top ten. Germline-derived CDR1 and CDR2 are LNHNV and YYDKDF (reference sequence). Trimming at V came to 5 bases and at J to 0 bases, leaving 10 bases not matched to a gene. The CDR3 is made up of 18 amino acids. Sequencing was performed on PBMCs or T cells enriched from blood (not recorded which). The chain employs TRBV15 and TRBJ2-2; 9 bases align to TRBD1. The TCR was taken from a woman under 30 with acute COVID-19. This chain's CDR3 is CATSALRTGAANTGELFF. In DNA form, the CDR3 reads TGTGCCACCAGCGCACTACGGACAGGGGCGGCGAACACCGGGGAGCTGTTTTTT. The full variable domain, with the rest looked up from reference TRBV15 and TRBJ2-2, is DAMVIQNPRYQVTQFGKPVTLSCSQTLNHNVMYWYQQKSSQAPKLLFHYYDKDFNNEADTPDNFQSRRPNTSFCFLDIRSPGLGDTAMYLCATSALRTGAANTGELFFGEGSRLTVL.